This entry is about one T cell receptor beta chain. The antigen is unknown. TCRdb re-processed the PCR reads through MiXCR. The sample lists approximately 70,000 clones, around 20% occurring once. The data belong to a study of metastatic and nonmetastatic thyroid tumors. This CDR3 is 14 amino acids long. Germline CDR1 reads DFQATT; CDR2 reads SNEGSKA (reference sequence). Every patient was untreated before thyroid surgery. Study-wide findings and caveats: It was reported that TCR beta diversity was significantly higher in malignant thyroid tumors than benign nodules, in blood and tumor.

The J gene is TRBJ2-3, the V gene TRBV20-1; D is perhaps TRBD2 (5 bases). This receptor was taken from a female donor with papillary thyroid cancer or a benign thyroid nodule (not recorded which). Some clones in this sample may be carry-over from other donors' samples. The sequencing input was blood. Written as DNA, the CDR3 is TGCAGCCTCTCCCTTCGACTAACGACAGATACGCAGTATTTT. This sequence encodes CSLSLRLTTDTQYF.